This TCR beta chain was documented in a study of early T cells in non-severe SARS-CoV-2 infection. V trimming: 4 bases; J trimming: 4 bases; junction bases outside the gene matches: 12. The germline V gene has CDR1 SGDLS and CDR2 YYNGEE. The CDR3 extends over 17 amino acids. As part of library construction, unique molecular identifiers were attached to individual cDNA molecules. TCRdb independently ran MiXCR on the 5' RACE reads; one entry per CDR3 protein. The sample comprises about 72,000 distinct CDR3 sequences, about 9.5% of which are singletons, and under 10% rests with the top ten. V is TRBV9 and J is TRBJ2-3; 10 nucleotides align to TRBD2. This material consisted of whole blood, taken at baseline. The receptor comes from an adult who was a healthcare worker with PCR-confirmed SARS-CoV-2 infection or an uninfected control (not recorded which). In DNA form, the CDR3 reads TGTGCCAGCAGCCCCCAAGACCCCAGCGGGGGGGCAGATACGCAGTATTTT. It codes for CASSPQDPSGGADTQYF.